Listed below are T cell receptor beta chains from one sample, sequenced in a study of CD8+ T cells in alopecia areata. Sequencing was performed with immunoSEQ multiplex PCR; in TCRdb, only in-frame clones are kept and a portion is missing. This table has around 150,000 clones, around 60% appearing once. Sequenced material: CD4+ T cells sorted from blood, taken at week 24, from a patient treated with tofacitinib. All receptors come from a human donor with alopecia areata. CDR3s include the opening cysteine and the closing phenylalanine or tryptophan. A D gene is named only where the DNA matches it firmly. Clone size, where shown, is once, few, many, or a class for clones that have expanded.

>NA|TRBJ1-2|TRBV6-1|NA
CASSVVAPYGYTF
TGTGCCAGCAGTGTAGTGGCCCCATATGGCTACACCTTC
>NA|TRBJ1-6|TRBV30|NA
CAWSVGQPNSPLHF
TGTGCCTGGAGTGTAGGCCAGCCAAATTCACCCCTCCACTTT
>NA|TRBJ1-2|TRBV9|NA
CASSVDRAYGYTF
TGTGCCAGCAGCGTAGACAGGGCCTATGGCTACACCTTC
>once|TRBJ2-1|TRBV29-1|NA
CSGGIVRNEQFF
TGCAGCGGTGGGATAGTGCGGAATGAGCAGTTCTTC
>NA|TRBJ2-2|TRBV2|NA
CASRDDSHTGELFF
TGTGCCAGCAGGGACGACTCCCACACCGGGGAGCTGTTTTTT
>NA|TRBJ2-2|TRBV2|NA
CASSRDTGELFF
TGTGCCAGCAGTCGGGACACCGGGGAGCTGTTTTTT
>NA|TRBJ2-1|TRBV30|TRBD2
CAWSFRTSGGLGEQFF
TGTGCCTGGAGTTTTCGGACTAGCGGGGGGCTAGGGGAGCAGTTCTTC
>NA|TRBJ1-4|TRBV10-3|TRBD1
CAIKPGQEDEKLFF
TGTGCCATCAAACCGGGACAGGAGGATGAAAAACTGTTTTTT
>NA|TRBJ1-1|TRBV5-1|TRBD1
CASSLDGGGLEAFF
TGCGCCAGCAGCTTGGATGGAGGGGGCTTGGAAGCTTTCTTT
>NA|TRBJ1-6|TRBV5-1|NA
CASRTTGTQNSPLHF
TGCGCCAGCAGAACTACCGGGACCCAAAATTCACCCCTCCACTTT
>NA|TRBJ1-2|TRBV9|NA
CASSVESGGNYGYTF
TGTGCCAGCAGCGTAGAGTCTGGGGGCAACTATGGCTACACCTTC
>NA|TRBJ1-1|TRBV29-1|TRBD1
CSVYSTGDTEAFF
TGCAGCGTTTACAGCACAGGGGACACTGAAGCTTTCTTT
>NA|TRBJ1-1|TRBV29-1|TRBD1
CGVRGQRENTEAFF
TGCGGCGTTAGGGGACAGCGAGAGAACACTGAAGCTTTCTTT
>NA|TRBJ1-5|TRBV7-2|NA
CASSVDSYSNQPQHF
TGTGCCAGCAGCGTAGACAGTTATAGCAATCAGCCCCAGCATTTT
>few|TRBJ1-5|TRBV29-1|NA
CSVGWQEDQPQHF
TGCAGCGTTGGGTGGCAGGAGGATCAGCCCCAGCATTTT
>NA|TRBJ2-5|TRBV29-1|NA
CSGGKKETQYF
TGCAGCGGGGGAAAGAAAGAGACCCAGTACTTC
>NA|TRBJ1-2|TRBV5-4|NA
CASSLWAFGGYTF
TGTGCCAGCAGCTTGTGGGCATTTGGCGGCTACACCTTC
>NA|TRBJ2-5|TRBV29-1|NA
CSVVRREGTQYF
TGCAGCGTTGTTCGCAGGGAAGGGACCCAGTACTTC
>few|TRBJ2-1|TRBV7-2|NA
CASRTAGTQSYNEQFF
TGTGCCAGCAGAACCGCTGGGACACAATCCTACAATGAGCAGTTCTTC
>NA|TRBJ1-2|TRBV9|TRBD1
CASSVEGQGGSPYGYTF
TGTGCCAGCAGCGTAGAAGGTCAAGGGGGCAGTCCCTATGGCTACACCTTC
>NA|TRBJ2-7|TRBV6-5|NA
CASHAVGEQYF
TGTGCCAGCCACGCCGTGGGGGAGCAGTACTTC
>NA|TRBJ1-1|TRBV18|NA
CASSPERGGSMNTEAFF
TGTGCCAGCTCACCAGAGAGGGGAGGATCTATGAACACTGAAGCTTTCTTT